This is a list of T cell receptor beta chains from one sample in a study of blood T cell repertoires in COVID-19. Here immunoSEQ multiplex PCR was the method, and the copy in TCRdb shows in-frame clones only, minus some. This table has tens of thousands of clones, around 85% appearing once. Source material: peripheral blood. These receptors were taken from a man in his 70s with acute or convalescent COVID-19. CDR3s include the opening cysteine and the closing phenylalanine or tryptophan. Fields, in order: clone size, V gene, D gene, J gene, CDR3 protein, CDR3 DNA. A D gene is named only where the DNA matches it firmly. Only some rows state a clone size, as once, few, many or a class for expanded clones.

few	TRBV19	NA	TRBJ1-1	CASSIRGSEAFF	TGTGCCAGTAGTATAAGGGGGTCCGAAGCTTTCTTT
NA	TRBV4-2	TRBD1	TRBJ2-7	CASSQGQGLRLYEQYF	TGTGCCAGCAGCCAAGGACAGGGTTTACGGCTCTACGAGCAGTACTTC
once	TRBV3-1/TRBV3-2	NA	TRBJ2-1	CASSQVQVDEQFF	TGTGCCAGCAGCCAAGTGCAGGTCGATGAGCAGTTCTTC
NA	TRBV3-1/TRBV3-2	TRBD2	TRBJ2-2	CASSPSGLAGIPTGELFF	TGTGCCAGCAGCCCTTCGGGACTAGCGGGGATACCCACCGGGGAGCTGTTTTTT
once	TRBV6-2/TRBV6-3	TRBD2	TRBJ2-7	CASSLGLAEYYEQYF	TGTGCCAGCAGCTTGGGACTAGCGGAATACTACGAGCAGTACTTC
NA	TRBV10-3	TRBD1	TRBJ1-2	CAISETGQGKYGYTF	TGTGCCATCAGTGAAACAGGACAGGGGAAGTATGGCTACACCTTC
NA	TRBV5-1	TRBD1	TRBJ1-5	CASSLGTGGNQPQHF	TGCGCCAGCAGCTTGGGGACAGGGGGCAATCAGCCCCAGCATTTT
medium-sized	TRBV15	NA	TRBJ2-7	CATSRDRGLAYEQYF	TGTGCCACCAGCAGAGATCGGGGTCTAGCCTACGAGCAGTACTTC
few	TRBV3-1/TRBV3-2	NA	TRBJ2-7	CASRTPGSSYEQYF	TGTGCCAGCAGGACCCCCGGGAGCTCCTACGAGCAGTACTTC
NA	TRBV7-9	TRBD2	TRBJ2-1	CASSPIAGDSYNEQFF	TGTGCCAGCAGTCCGATAGCGGGAGACTCCTACAATGAGCAGTTCTTC
NA	TRBV5-1	TRBD1	TRBJ2-1	CASSGSTGSVYNEQFF	TGCGCCAGCAGCGGTTCGACAGGGAGTGTCTACAATGAGCAGTTCTTC
NA	TRBV4-1	TRBD2	TRBJ2-3	CASSLGQAGTKGDTQYF	TGCGCCAGCAGCCTCGGACAAGCCGGGACTAAGGGGGATACGCAGTATTTT
NA	TRBV4-3	NA	TRBJ1-2	CASSEIGDYGYTF	TGCGCCAGCAGTGAGATCGGTGACTATGGCTACACCTTC
NA	TRBV10-3	TRBD2	TRBJ2-7	CAISETSDVYEQYF	TGTGCCATCAGTGAGACTAGCGACGTTTACGAGCAGTACTTC